These T cell receptor beta chains were read from a single sample in a study of T cell responses to AZD1222 COVID-19 vaccine. This table comes from immunoSEQ multiplex PCR, and its TCRdb copy is limited to in-frame clones, with some not included. Of 110,000 to 150,000 clones listed, more than 85% are singletons. The material sequenced was peripheral blood, taken after recovery from COVID-19. Receptor source: an adult who had recovered from COVID-19. Both conserved end residues are part of each CDR3. D genes are given only for firm matches. Some rows mark clone size as missing; the rest say once, few, many or name a class of expanded clone.

CDR3 DNA,CDR3 protein,D gene,J gene,clone size,V gene
TGTGCCAGTGGGGGGTTCGAACCAGGGACCCAGTACTTC,CASGGFEPGTQYF,.,TRBJ2-5,.,TRBV19
TGTGCCAGCAGTGACCGGCCTCTGGGGGACGCTAAGAGCTCCTACGAGCAGTACTTC,CASSDRPLGDAKSSYEQYF,.,TRBJ2-7,.,TRBV2
TGTGCCAGCAGTCTAATACAGGGGGACCAGCATTTT,CASSLIQGDQHF,TRBD1,TRBJ1-5,.,TRBV28
TGCGCCAGCAGCCAAGAGCCGCTCGGGCGCGCGGATACGCAGTATTTT,CASSQEPLGRADTQYF,.,TRBJ2-3,.,TRBV4-1
TGCAGCGTGGGTAAACAGGGTTCGTCAAGCACTGAAGCTTTCTTT,CSVGKQGSSSTEAFF,.,TRBJ1-1,once,TRBV29-1
TGCAGCGTTGCCGGACGAGGGGGTCAAAGCACAGATACGCAGTATTTT,CSVAGRGGQSTDTQYF,.,TRBJ2-3,.,TRBV29-1
TGTGCCAGCAGCTTTACAGGGGGGTCGGGTGGCTACACCTTC,CASSFTGGSGGYTF,TRBD1,TRBJ1-2,.,TRBV5-4
TGTGCCAGTAGAAGTCATGACAAAAACATTCAGTACTTC,CASRSHDKNIQYF,.,TRBJ2-4,.,TRBV19
TGTGCCAGCAGCTTACGAGGGCTTAGCACAGATACGCAGTATTTT,CASSLRGLSTDTQYF,.,TRBJ2-3,.,TRBV7-9
TGTGCCAGCAGCCCATCGCCGGGCCTACACTATGGCTACACCTTC,CASSPSPGLHYGYTF,.,TRBJ1-2,.,TRBV7-2
TGTGCCAGCAGCGCGTCGACAGGCATTAGCTCTGGGGCCAACGTCCTGACTTTC,CASSASTGISSGANVLTF,.,TRBJ2-6,.,TRBV9
TGTGCCTGGAGTCGGGACTTCAGCACAGATACGCAGTATTTT,CAWSRDFSTDTQYF,.,TRBJ2-3,.,TRBV30
TGCGCCAGCAGCCAAGGGGCAGGATGGAACACTGAAGCTTTCTTT,CASSQGAGWNTEAFF,.,TRBJ1-1,.,TRBV4-1
TGTGCCAGCAGTTGGGACAGGGGGCAAGGCTACACCTTC,CASSWDRGQGYTF,TRBD1,TRBJ1-2,.,TRBV6-5
TGCGCCAGCAGCGCAAGCGGCGCAGTAAGCACAGATACGCAGTATTTT,CASSASGAVSTDTQYF,.,TRBJ2-3,.,TRBV5-1
TGTGCCAGCAGCTTAGACGGGGGTAGCAATCAGCCCCAGCATTTT,CASSLDGGSNQPQHF,.,TRBJ1-5,.,TRBV7-3